The table lists the clone carrying this TCR beta chain with a few counts. Germline loops: CDR1 SGHRS, CDR2 YFSETQ. This CDR3 is 15 amino acids long. After removal of 4 bases from V and 4 bases from J, the junction contained 8 bases not matched to a gene. This entry comes from a study of blood T cell repertoires in COVID-19. Study-wide context: Acute and convalescent COVID-19 samples came from the United States, Italy and Spain. T cells, B-cell-depleted T cells, or PBMCs provided the cDNA or gDNA that served as material.

Under the authors' procedure: Using reference gene primer amplification, nucleated cell counts were estimated. Produced via immunoSEQ multiplex PCR; TCRdb's table is partial and in-frame only. The V and J calls and the clone size are those of that table, but D and trimming were determined from the DNA. In the table there are fewer than 120,000 clones, approximately 82% of which are singletons. The sample comprised peripheral blood. The TCR was taken from a woman older than 75 with acute or convalescent COVID-19. J is TRBJ2-3 and V is TRBV5-1, with TRBD1 matching 8 bases. CDR3 in amino acids: CASSPNGQGADTQYF. The CDR3 coding sequence is TGCGCCAGCAGCCCAAACGGACAGGGCGCAGATACGCAGTATTTT.